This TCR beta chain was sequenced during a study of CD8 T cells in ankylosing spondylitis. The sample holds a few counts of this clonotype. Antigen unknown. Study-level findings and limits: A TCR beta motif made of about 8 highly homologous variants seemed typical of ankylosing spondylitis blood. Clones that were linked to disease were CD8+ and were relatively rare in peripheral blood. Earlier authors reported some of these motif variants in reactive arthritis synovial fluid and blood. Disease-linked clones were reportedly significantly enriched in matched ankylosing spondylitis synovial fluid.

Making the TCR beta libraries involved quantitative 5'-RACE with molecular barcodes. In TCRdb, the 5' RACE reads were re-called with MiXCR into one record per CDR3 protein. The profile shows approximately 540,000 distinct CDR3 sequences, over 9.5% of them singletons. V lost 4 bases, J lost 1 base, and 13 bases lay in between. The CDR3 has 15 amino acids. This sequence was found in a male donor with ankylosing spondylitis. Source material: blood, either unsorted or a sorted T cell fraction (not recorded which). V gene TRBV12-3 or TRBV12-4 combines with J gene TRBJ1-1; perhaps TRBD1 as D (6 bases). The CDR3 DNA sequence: TGTGCCAGCAGTTACGGAAACAGGGAGAACACTGAAGCTTTCTTT. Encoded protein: CASSYGNRENTEAFF.